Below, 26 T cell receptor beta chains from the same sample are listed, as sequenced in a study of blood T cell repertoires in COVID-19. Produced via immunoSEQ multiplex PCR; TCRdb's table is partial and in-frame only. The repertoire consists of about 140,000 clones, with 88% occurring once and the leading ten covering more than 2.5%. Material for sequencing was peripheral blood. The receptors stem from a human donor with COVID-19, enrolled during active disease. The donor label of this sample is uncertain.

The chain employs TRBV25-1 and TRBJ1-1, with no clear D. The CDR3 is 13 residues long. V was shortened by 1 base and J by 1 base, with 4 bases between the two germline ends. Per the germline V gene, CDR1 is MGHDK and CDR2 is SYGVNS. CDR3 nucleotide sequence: TGTGCCAGCAGTGAATTAAAGAACACTGAAGCTTTCTTT. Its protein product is CASSELKNTEAFF.

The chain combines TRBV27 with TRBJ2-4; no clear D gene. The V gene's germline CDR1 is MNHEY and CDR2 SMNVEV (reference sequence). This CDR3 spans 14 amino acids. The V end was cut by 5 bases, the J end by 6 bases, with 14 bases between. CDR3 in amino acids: CASSITFAGNIQYF. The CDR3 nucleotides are TGTGCCAGCAGTATAACCTTCGCAGGAAACATTCAGTACTTC.

CDR3 nucleotide sequence: TGCGCCAGCAGCCAAGATCCGGGGGGAGTTAGGACCGGGCGAAATGAAAAACTGTTTTTT. This encodes CASSQDPGGVRTGRNEKLFF. The rearrangement uses TRBV4-1 and TRBJ1-4; D may be TRBD1 (5 bases). The ends were cut back, 0 bases at V and 5 bases at J, with 25 bases in the middle. This CDR3 comprises 20 residues. Germline CDR1 is MGHRA and CDR2 is YSYEKL.

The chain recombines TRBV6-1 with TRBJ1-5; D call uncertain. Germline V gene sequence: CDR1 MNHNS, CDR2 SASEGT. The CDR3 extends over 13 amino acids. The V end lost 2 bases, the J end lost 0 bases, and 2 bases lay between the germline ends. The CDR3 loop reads CASSEHSNQPQHF. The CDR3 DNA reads TGTGCCAGCAGTGAACATAGCAATCAGCCCCAGCATTTT.

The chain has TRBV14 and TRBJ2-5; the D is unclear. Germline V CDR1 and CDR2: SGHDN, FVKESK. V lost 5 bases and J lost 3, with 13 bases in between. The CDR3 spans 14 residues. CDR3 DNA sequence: TGTGCCAGCAGCTCCCTTGGGCAGGAAGAGACCCAGTACTTC. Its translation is CASSSLGQEETQYF.

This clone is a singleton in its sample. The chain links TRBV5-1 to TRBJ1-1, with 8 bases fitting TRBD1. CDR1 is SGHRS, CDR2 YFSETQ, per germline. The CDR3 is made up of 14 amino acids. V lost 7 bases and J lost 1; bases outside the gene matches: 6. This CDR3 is CASLLDRENTEAFF. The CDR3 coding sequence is TGCGCCAGCCTTCTGGACAGGGAGAACACTGAAGCTTTCTTT.

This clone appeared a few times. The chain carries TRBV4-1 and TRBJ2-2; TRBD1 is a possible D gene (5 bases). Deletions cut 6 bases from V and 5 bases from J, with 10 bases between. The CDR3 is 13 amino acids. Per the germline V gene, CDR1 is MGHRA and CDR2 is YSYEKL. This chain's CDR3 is CASRGPRTGELFF. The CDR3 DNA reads TGCGCCAGCAGGGGGCCTCGGACCGGGGAGCTGTTTTTT.

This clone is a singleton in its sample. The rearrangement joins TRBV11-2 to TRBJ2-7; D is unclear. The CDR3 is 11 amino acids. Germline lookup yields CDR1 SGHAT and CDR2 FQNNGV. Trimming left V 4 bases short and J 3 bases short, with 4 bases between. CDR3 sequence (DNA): TGTGCCAGCAGCTACTACTACGAGCAGTACTTC. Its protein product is CASSYYYEQYF.

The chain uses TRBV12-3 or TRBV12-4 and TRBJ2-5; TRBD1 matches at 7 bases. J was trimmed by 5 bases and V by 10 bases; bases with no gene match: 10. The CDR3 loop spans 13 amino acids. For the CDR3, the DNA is TGTGCCACCTCGGACAGGAATAAGGAGACCCAGTACTTC. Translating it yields CATSDRNKETQYF.

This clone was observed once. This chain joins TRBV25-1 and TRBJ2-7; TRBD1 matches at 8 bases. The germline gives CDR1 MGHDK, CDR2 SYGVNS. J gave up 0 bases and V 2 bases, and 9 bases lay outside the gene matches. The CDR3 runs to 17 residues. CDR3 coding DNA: TGTGCCAGCAGTGAAGGTCCGAGGACAGGGAGCTCCTACGAGCAGTACTTC. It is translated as CASSEGPRTGSSYEQYF.

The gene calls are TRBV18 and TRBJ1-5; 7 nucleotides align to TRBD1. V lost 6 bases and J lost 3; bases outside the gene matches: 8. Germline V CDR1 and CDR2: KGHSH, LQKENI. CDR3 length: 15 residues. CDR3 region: CASSPQGVHNQPQHF. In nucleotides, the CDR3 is TGTGCCAGCTCCCCCCAGGGGGTCCACAATCAGCCCCAGCATTTT.

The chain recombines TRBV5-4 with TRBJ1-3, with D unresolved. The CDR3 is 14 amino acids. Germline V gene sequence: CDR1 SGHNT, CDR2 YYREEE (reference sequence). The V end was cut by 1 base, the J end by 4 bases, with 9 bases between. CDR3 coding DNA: TGTGCCAGCAGCTTGATGTCAGGCGGAAACACCATATATTTT. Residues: CASSLMSGGNTIYF.

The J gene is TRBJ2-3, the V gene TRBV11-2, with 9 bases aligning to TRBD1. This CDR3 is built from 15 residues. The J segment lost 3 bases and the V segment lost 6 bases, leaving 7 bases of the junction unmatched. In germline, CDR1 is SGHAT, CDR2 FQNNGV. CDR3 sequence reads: CASRDRGAMTDTQYF. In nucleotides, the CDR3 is TGTGCCAGCAGAGACAGGGGGGCGATGACAGATACGCAGTATTTT.

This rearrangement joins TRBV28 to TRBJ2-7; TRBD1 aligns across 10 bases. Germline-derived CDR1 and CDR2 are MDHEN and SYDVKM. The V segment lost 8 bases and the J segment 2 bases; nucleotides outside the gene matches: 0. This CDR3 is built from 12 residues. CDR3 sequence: CASGTGAYEQYF. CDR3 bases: TGTGCCAGCGGGACAGGGGCCTACGAGCAGTACTTC.

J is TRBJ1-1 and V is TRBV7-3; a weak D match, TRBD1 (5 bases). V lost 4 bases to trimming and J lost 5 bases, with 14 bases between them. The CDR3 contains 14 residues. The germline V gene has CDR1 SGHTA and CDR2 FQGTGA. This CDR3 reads CASSSTAEGTEAFF. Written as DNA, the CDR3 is TGTGCCAGCAGCTCGACAGCGGAGGGTACTGAAGCTTTCTTT.

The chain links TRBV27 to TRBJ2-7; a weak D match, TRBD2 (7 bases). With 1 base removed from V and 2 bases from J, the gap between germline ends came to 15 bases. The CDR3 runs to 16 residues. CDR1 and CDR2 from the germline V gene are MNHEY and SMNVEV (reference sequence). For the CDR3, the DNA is TGTGCCAGCAGTTTATGGGGGGCTAGCGGACCCTACGAGCAGTACTTC. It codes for CASSLWGASGPYEQYF.

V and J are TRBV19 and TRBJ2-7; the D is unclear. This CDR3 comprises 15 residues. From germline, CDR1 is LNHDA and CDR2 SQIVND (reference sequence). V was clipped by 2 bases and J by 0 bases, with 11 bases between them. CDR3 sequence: CASSIKLTFSYEQYF. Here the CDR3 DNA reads TGTGCCAGTAGTATAAAACTAACCTTCTCCTACGAGCAGTACTTC.

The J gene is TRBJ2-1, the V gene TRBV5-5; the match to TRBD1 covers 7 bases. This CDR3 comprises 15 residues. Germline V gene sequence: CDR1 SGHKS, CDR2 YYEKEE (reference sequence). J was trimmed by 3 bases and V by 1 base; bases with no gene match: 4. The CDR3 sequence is CASSLTGVIYNEQFF. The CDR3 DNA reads TGTGCCAGCAGCTTGACAGGGGTGATCTACAATGAGCAGTTCTTC.

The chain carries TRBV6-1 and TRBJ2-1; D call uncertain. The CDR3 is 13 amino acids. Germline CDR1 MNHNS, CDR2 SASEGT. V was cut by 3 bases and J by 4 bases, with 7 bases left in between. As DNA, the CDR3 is TGTGCCAGCAGTGACCCCTTATACAATGAGCAGTTCTTC. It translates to CASSDPLYNEQFF.

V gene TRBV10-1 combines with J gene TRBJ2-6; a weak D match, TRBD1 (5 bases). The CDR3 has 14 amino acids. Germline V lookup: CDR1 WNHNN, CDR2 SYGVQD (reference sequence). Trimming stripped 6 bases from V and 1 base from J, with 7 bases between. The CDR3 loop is CASSPGSGANVLTF. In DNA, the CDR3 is TGCGCCAGCAGCCCAGGGTCTGGGGCCAACGTCCTGACTTTC.

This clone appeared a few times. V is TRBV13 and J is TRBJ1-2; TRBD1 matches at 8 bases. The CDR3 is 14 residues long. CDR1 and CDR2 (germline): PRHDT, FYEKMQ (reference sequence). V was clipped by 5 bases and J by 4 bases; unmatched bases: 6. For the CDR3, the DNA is TGTGCCAGCAGCGTTCGACAGGGGACCTATGGCTACACCTTC. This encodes CASSVRQGTYGYTF.

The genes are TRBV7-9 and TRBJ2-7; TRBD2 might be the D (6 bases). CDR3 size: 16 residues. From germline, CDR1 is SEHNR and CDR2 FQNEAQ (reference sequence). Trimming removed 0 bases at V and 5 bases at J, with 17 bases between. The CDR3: CASSLAEGPITHEQYF. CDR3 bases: TGTGCCAGCAGCTTAGCGGAGGGCCCAATAACCCACGAGCAGTACTTC. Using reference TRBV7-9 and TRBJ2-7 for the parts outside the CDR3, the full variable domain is DTGVSQNPRHKITKRGQNVTFRCDPISEHNRLYWYRQTLGQGPEFLTYFQNEAQLEKSRLLSDRFSAERPKGSFSTLEIQRTEQGDSAMYLCASSLAEGPITHEQYFGPGTRLTVT.

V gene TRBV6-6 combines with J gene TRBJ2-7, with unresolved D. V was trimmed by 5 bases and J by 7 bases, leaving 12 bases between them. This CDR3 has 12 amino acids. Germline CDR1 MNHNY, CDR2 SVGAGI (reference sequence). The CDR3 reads CASSPQAWEQYF. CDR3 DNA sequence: TGTGCCAGCAGTCCCCAAGCGTGGGAGCAGTACTTC.

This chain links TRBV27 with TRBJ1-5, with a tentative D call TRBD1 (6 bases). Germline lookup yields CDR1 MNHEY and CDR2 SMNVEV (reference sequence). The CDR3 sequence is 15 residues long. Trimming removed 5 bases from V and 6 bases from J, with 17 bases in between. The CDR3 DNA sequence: TGTGCCAGCAGTCACCCCGGACAGTGGGGTCAGCCCCAGCATTTT. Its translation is CASSHPGQWGQPQHF.

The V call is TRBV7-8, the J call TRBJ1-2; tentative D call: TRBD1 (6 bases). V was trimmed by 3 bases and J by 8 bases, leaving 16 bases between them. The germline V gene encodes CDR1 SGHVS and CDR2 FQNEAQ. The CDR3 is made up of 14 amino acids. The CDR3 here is CASSLDSPLGGYTF. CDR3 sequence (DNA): TGTGCCAGCAGCTTGGACAGTCCTTTGGGGGGCTACACCTTC. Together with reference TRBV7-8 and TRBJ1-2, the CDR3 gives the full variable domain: GAGVSQSPRYKVAKRGQDVALRCDPISGHVSLFWYQQALGQGPEFLTYFQNEAQLDKSGLPSDRFFAERPEGSVSTLKIQRTQQEDSAVYLCASSLDSPLGGYTFGSGTRLTVV.

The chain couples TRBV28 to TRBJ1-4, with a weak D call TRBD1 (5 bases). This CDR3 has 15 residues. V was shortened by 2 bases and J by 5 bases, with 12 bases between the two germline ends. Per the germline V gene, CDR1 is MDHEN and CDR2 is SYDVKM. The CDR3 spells CASSLPQDQNEKLFF. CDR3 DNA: TGTGCCAGCAGTTTACCACAGGACCAGAATGAAAAACTGTTTTTT.